This is a list of T cell receptor beta chains from one sample in a study of beta chain features in type 1 diabetes. Assay used: immunoSEQ multiplex PCR; TCRdb lists only in-frame clones, some missing. The sample shows some 16,000 clones, 60% to 80% of them seen only once. The specimen sequenced was stem cell memory CD4+ T cells from blood. The source of these receptors is a woman between 18 and 29 years old with type 1 diabetes. CDR3s include the opening cysteine and the closing phenylalanine or tryptophan. A D gene is named only where the DNA matches it firmly. Clone size is given for some rows only: seen once, a few or many times, or a class if the clone is expanded.

clone_size,d_call,j_call,v_call,cdr3_nt,cdr3_aa
few,TRBD1,TRBJ2-7,TRBV4-1,TGCGCCAGCAGCCTGGGGACAGGGGGCCCAGCGTCCTACGAGCAGTACTTC,CASSLGTGGPASYEQYF
.,.,TRBJ2-6,TRBV5-1,TGCGCCAGCAGCTTCGGCCAGTACTACTCTGGGGCCAACGTCCTGACTTTC,CASSFGQYYSGANVLTF
few,TRBD2,TRBJ2-6,TRBV4-3,TGCGCCAGCAGCCAAGATCTGAGCGGGAGTCCCGGGGCCAACGTCCTGACTTTC,CASSQDLSGSPGANVLTF
.,TRBD2,TRBJ2-1,TRBV7-3,TGTGCCAGCAGCCCTACAGCGGGAGCGGTTTACAATGAGCAGTTCTTC,CASSPTAGAVYNEQFF
.,.,TRBJ2-1,TRBV5-1,TGCGCCAGCAGCTCCGTCTTGAGAGGAGGGGCGTCCACCTACAATGAGCAGTTCTTC,CASSSVLRGGASTYNEQFF
.,.,TRBJ1-1,TRBV6-5,TGTGCCAGCAGTTACTCGATCACAGGGTGGAGCACTGAAGCTTTCTTT,CASSYSITGWSTEAFF
.,TRBD1,TRBJ1-1,TRBV7-3,TGTGCCAGCAGCTTATTGGGGCGGGACAGTGAAGCTTTCTTT,CASSLLGRDSEAFF
.,TRBD1,TRBJ1-2,TRBV28,TGTGCCAGCAGTTTACTCTTGGAGGGGACAGGGCGAAAGGGCTACACCTTC,CASSLLLEGTGRKGYTF
.,TRBD1,TRBJ1-4,TRBV5-1,TGCGCCAGCAGCCTTCAGGGGGCTGGTGAAAAACTGTTTTTT,CASSLQGAGEKLFF
.,.,TRBJ1-1,TRBV10-3,TGTGCCATCTCGGAACAGGGAGTGAACACTGAAGCTTTCTTT,CAISEQGVNTEAFF
.,TRBD1,TRBJ1-1,TRBV18,TGTGCCAGCTCAGCTGCGACAGGGGACACTGAAGCTTTCTTT,CASSAATGDTEAFF
.,.,TRBJ1-2,TRBV6-1,TGTGCCAGCAGTGAAAGACAGATCTATGGCTACACCTTC,CASSERQIYGYTF
.,.,TRBJ1-2,TRBV6-5,TGTGCCAGCAGTTACGGTAACGCCGGCTATGGCTACACCTTC,CASSYGNAGYGYTF
.,.,TRBJ2-5,TRBV10-3,TGTGCCATCAGCCGGACAGTTCAAGAGACCCAGTACTTC,CAISRTVQETQYF
.,TRBD2,TRBJ2-5,TRBV4-2,TGTGCCAGCAGCCAAGAGGGCGGGAGGGGGCGGTCCCGGCAAGAGACCCAGTACTTC,CASSQEGGRGRSRQETQYF
.,TRBD2,TRBJ2-5,TRBV30,TGTGCCTGGAGTACTAGCGCATATCAAGAGACCCAGTACTTC,CAWSTSAYQETQYF
.,TRBD1,TRBJ1-1,TRBV18,TGTGCCAGCTCCCAAGGACAGGAGAACACTGAAGCTTTCTTT,CASSQGQENTEAFF
.,.,TRBJ2-1,TRBV4-1,TGCGCCAGCAGCCAATTAGGCGGGACCCCCGAGCAGTTCTTC,CASSQLGGTPEQFF
.,TRBD1,TRBJ2-7,TRBV6-1,TGTGCCAGCAGCCCCGGGACAGGGGGGGTCGAGCAGTACTTC,CASSPGTGGVEQYF
.,TRBD2,TRBJ2-3,TRBV28,TGTGCCAGCAGTTCACTAGCGGGAGGAACAGATACGCAGTATTTT,CASSSLAGGTDTQYF
.,.,TRBJ2-3,TRBV5-4,TGTGCCAGCAGCACCGGGACAACAAACACAGATACGCAGTATTTT,CASSTGTTNTDTQYF
.,TRBD2,TRBJ2-4,TRBV11-2,TGTGCCAGCAGCTTAACCACTAGCGGGATTTGGGTGGCCAAAAACATTCAGTACTTC,CASSLTTSGIWVAKNIQYF
.,.,TRBJ1-2,TRBV14,TGTGCCAGCAGCCAAGCTGGCTCAGGGTTCTATGGCTACACCTTC,CASSQAGSGFYGYTF
.,TRBD2,TRBJ2-1,TRBV5-1,TGCGCCAGCAGCTTGGGCGGGAGCGATTACAATGAGCAGTTCTTC,CASSLGGSDYNEQFF
.,.,TRBJ2-1,TRBV19,TGTGCCAGTAGGAGTGGCTCCTACAATGAGCAGTTCTTC,CASRSGSYNEQFF
once,TRBD2,TRBJ2-1,TRBV28,TGTGCCAGCAGCCTAGCGGGGAGGGGCTCCTACAATGAGCAGTTCTTC,CASSLAGRGSYNEQFF
.,TRBD2,TRBJ2-5,TRBV5-1,TGCGCCGGCAAACTAGCGGGACAAGAGACCCAGTACTTC,CAGKLAGQETQYF
.,.,TRBJ1-1,TRBV5-1,TGCGCCAGCAGCTTGAACGGAGACACTGAAGCTTTCTTT,CASSLNGDTEAFF
.,.,TRBJ2-7,TRBV11-2,TGTGCCAGCAGTCCGAGATTAAGACTGGATATGGGCTACGAGCAGTACTTC,CASSPRLRLDMGYEQYF
.,.,TRBJ2-2,TRBV7-3,TGTGCCAGCAGCTTGGGGCAGCCGAACACCGGGGAGCTGTTTTTT,CASSLGQPNTGELFF
.,TRBD1,TRBJ1-1,TRBV5-1,TGCGCCAGCAGCCAGACAGGGGGGTTCCGTAGAACTGAAGCTTTCTTT,CASSQTGGFRRTEAFF
few,TRBD1,TRBJ1-1,TRBV6-5,TGTGCCAGCAGCGCAGGGGGCGGGTGGAACACTGAAGCTTTCTTT,CASSAGGGWNTEAFF
.,.,TRBJ2-1,TRBV30,TGTGCCTGGAGTGTACCGAGGAATGAGCAGTTCTTC,CAWSVPRNEQFF
.,TRBD2,TRBJ2-2,TRBV27,TGTGCCAGCAGTTTCTTGGGGGGAGGGACCGGGGAGCTGTTTTTT,CASSFLGGGTGELFF
.,TRBD2,TRBJ2-3,TRBV5-1,TGCGCCAGCAGGGGGACTAGCAAAGATACGCAGTATTTT,CASRGTSKDTQYF
.,.,TRBJ2-3,TRBV7-3,TGTGCCAGCAGCTTAAAGGGGTATAGCACAGATACGCAGTATTTT,CASSLKGYSTDTQYF
.,.,TRBJ1-5,TRBV7-9,TGTGCCAGCAGCCGTGACAGGCACGGTCAGCCCCAGCATTTT,CASSRDRHGQPQHF